This paragraph covers one T cell receptor (beta chain) sequence. These data originate in a study of shared clonotypes between healthy human individuals. At the level of the study: Researchers assigned three CD4 naive, three CD4 memory, two CD8 naive and one CD8 memory plate to each donor.

V shed 3 bases, J shed 12 bases, and the junction held 8 bases outside the gene matches. This CDR3 is built from 14 residues. CDR1 and CDR2 (germline): SGHRS, YFSETQ. Measured with immunoSEQ multiplex PCR; TCRdb has only the in-frame clones, and not every one. The data hold 2 million to 3 million clones, with around 90% observed a single time. Sequenced sample: naive CD4+ T cells sorted from blood. Subset here: CD45RA+ positively selected. This clonotype was obtained from a man between 18 and 29 years old in good health. The chain is built from TRBV5-1 and TRBJ1-4; TRBD1 agrees at 10 bases. The DNA for the CDR3 is TGCGCCAGCAGCTCCGGGACAGGGGCGGGGGAACTGTTTTTT. Protein sequence: CASSSGTGAGELFF.